This is a list of T cell receptor beta chains from one sample in a study of T cell changes during pregnancy in multiple sclerosis. Libraries were prepared by immunoSEQ multiplex PCR; TCRdb keeps only in-frame clonotypes and omits some of them. Here the sample spans tens of thousands of clones, approximately 89% being singletons. Material: CD8+ T cells from peripheral blood mononuclear cells, obtained in the second trimester of pregnancy. These receptors were obtained from a female donor with multiple sclerosis, enrolled in a pregnancy study. CDR3s include the opening cysteine and the closing phenylalanine or tryptophan. The D gene is left open where the match is weak. Only some rows state a clone size, as once, few, many or a class for expanded clones.

j_call: TRBJ2-7
v_call: TRBV4-3
d_call: TRBD1
clone_size: -
cdr3_nt: TGCGCCAGCAGCCAAGAAGTGTGGCAGGGGGCTTACGAGCAGTACTTC
cdr3_aa: CASSQEVWQGAYEQYF

j_call: TRBJ2-5
v_call: TRBV6-5
d_call: TRBD2
clone_size: -
cdr3_nt: TGTGCCAGCAGTTACGGACCTAGCGGGAGATCAGAGACCCAGTACTTC
cdr3_aa: CASSYGPSGRSETQYF

j_call: TRBJ2-2
v_call: TRBV7-9
d_call: TRBD2
clone_size: -
cdr3_nt: TGTGCCAGCAGCTCCCTCATCGGGGGGAGTAACACCGGGGAGCTGTTTTTT
cdr3_aa: CASSSLIGGSNTGELFF

j_call: TRBJ2-7
v_call: TRBV23-1
d_call: -
clone_size: -
cdr3_nt: TGCGCCAGCAGTCACGACAGGCTCTACGAGCAGTACTTC
cdr3_aa: CASSHDRLYEQYF

j_call: TRBJ1-1
v_call: TRBV7-6
d_call: -
clone_size: -
cdr3_nt: TGTGCCAGCAGCCCCGTGGAGAATGAAGCTTTCTTT
cdr3_aa: CASSPVENEAFF

j_call: TRBJ2-7
v_call: TRBV6-1
d_call: -
clone_size: -
cdr3_nt: TGTGCCAGCAGTGAAGAAGTGACATTCGAGCAGTACTTC
cdr3_aa: CASSEEVTFEQYF

j_call: TRBJ2-5
v_call: TRBV19
d_call: -
clone_size: -
cdr3_nt: TGTGCCAGTAGTTCGACCGGGACACTAGGGGCCCAGTACTTC
cdr3_aa: CASSSTGTLGAQYF

j_call: TRBJ2-3
v_call: TRBV27
d_call: TRBD2
clone_size: -
cdr3_nt: TGTGCCAGCAGTCCCCCCTGGCGGGAGGACACAGATACGCAGTATTTT
cdr3_aa: CASSPPWREDTDTQYF

j_call: TRBJ2-1
v_call: TRBV13
d_call: -
clone_size: -
cdr3_nt: TGTGCCAGCAGCCCAGTGTACGGGGAGCAGTTCTTC
cdr3_aa: CASSPVYGEQFF

j_call: TRBJ2-7
v_call: TRBV7-9
d_call: -
clone_size: -
cdr3_nt: TGTGCCAGCATCCCGCCAGGGGCAACCTACGAGCAGTACTTC
cdr3_aa: CASIPPGATYEQYF

j_call: TRBJ2-6
v_call: TRBV7-9
d_call: -
clone_size: -
cdr3_nt: TGTGCCAGCAGCCCTGGGAGGCCTGGGGCCAACGTCCTGACTTTC
cdr3_aa: CASSPGRPGANVLTF

j_call: TRBJ1-4
v_call: TRBV7-9
d_call: -
clone_size: -
cdr3_nt: TGTGCCAGCAGCCCAGGACCCGGGACAACTAATGAAAAACTGTTTTTT
cdr3_aa: CASSPGPGTTNEKLFF

j_call: TRBJ1-4
v_call: TRBV4-1
d_call: -
clone_size: -
cdr3_nt: TGCGCCAGCAGCCAAGGGTCCAAGGGGGATGAAAAACTGTTTTTT
cdr3_aa: CASSQGSKGDEKLFF

j_call: TRBJ2-2
v_call: TRBV4-1
d_call: TRBD1
clone_size: few
cdr3_nt: TGCGCCAGCAGCCAAAATACAGGGGGAACCGGGGAGCTGTTTTTT
cdr3_aa: CASSQNTGGTGELFF

j_call: TRBJ1-2
v_call: TRBV7-2
d_call: -
clone_size: -
cdr3_nt: TGTGCCAGCAGATCGGACAGCTACTATGGCTACACCTTC
cdr3_aa: CASRSDSYYGYTF

j_call: TRBJ1-2
v_call: TRBV4-1
d_call: TRBD1
clone_size: -
cdr3_nt: TGCGCCAGCTCCGCCTTCCCAAGAGGGACAGGGGACAACTATGGCTACACCTTC
cdr3_aa: CASSAFPRGTGDNYGYTF